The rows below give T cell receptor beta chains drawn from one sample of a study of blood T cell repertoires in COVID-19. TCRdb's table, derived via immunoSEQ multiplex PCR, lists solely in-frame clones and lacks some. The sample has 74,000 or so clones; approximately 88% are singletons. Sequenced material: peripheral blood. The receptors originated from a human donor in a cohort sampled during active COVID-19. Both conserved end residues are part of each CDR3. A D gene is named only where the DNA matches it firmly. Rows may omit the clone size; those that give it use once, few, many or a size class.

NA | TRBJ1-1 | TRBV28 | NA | TGTGCCAGCAGTTTAGAACAGGGAATGAACACTGAAGCTTTCTTT | CASSLEQGMNTEAFF
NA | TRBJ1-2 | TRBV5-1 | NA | TGCGCCAGCAGGTTGACGGGGGTCGGCTACACCTTC | CASRLTGVGYTF
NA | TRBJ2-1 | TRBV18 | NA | TGTGCCAGCTCACCAAGCCCTAGCTCCTACAATGAGCAGTTCTTC | CASSPSPSSYNEQFF
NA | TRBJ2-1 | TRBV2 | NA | TGTGCCAGCAGTGGGAGCGGGTCCTACAATGAGCAGTTCTTC | CASSGSGSYNEQFF
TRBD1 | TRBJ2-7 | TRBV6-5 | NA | TGTGCCAGCAGTCTCGACAGGGGTTGGTGGGAGCAGTACTTC | CASSLDRGWWEQYF
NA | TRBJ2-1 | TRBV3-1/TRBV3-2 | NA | TGTGCCAGCAGCCTAAATACGGAGAGATACAATGAGCAGTTCTTC | CASSLNTERYNEQFF
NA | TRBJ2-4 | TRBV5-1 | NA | TGCGCCAGCAGCTTGGGCGGGGAGGCCAAAAACATTCAGTACTTC | CASSLGGEAKNIQYF
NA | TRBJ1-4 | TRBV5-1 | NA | TGCGCCAGCAGCCCCGGAGGACTTAATGAAAAACTGTTTTTT | CASSPGGLNEKLFF
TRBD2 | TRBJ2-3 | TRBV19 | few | TGTGCCAGTCGAACTAGCGGGGCAGATACGCAGTATTTT | CASRTSGADTQYF
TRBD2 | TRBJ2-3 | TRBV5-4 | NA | TGTGCCAGCAGCTACTATAGCGGGGGGCTCACAGATACGCAGTATTTT | CASSYYSGGLTDTQYF
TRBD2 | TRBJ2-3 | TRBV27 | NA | TGTGCCAGCAGTTCCCTGGGGCGGGGGACAGATACGCAGTATTTT | CASSSLGRGTDTQYF
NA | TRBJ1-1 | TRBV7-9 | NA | TGTGCCAGCAGCTTAGCGACAGATGAAGCTTTCTTT | CASSLATDEAFF
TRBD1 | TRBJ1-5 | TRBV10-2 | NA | TGCGCCAGCAGTGTGAGTGTCAGGGGGAGCAATCAGCCCCAGCATTTT | CASSVSVRGSNQPQHF
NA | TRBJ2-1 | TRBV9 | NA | TGTGCCAGCAGTGAAGAAACAGGTCTCATCTACAATGAGCAGTTCTTC | CASSEETGLIYNEQFF
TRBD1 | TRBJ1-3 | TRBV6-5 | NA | TGTGCCAGCAGTCAGGGGGCTGCAGGAAACACCATATATTTT | CASSQGAAGNTIYF
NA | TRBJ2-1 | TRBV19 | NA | TGTGCCAGTAGTATGGGGGCTGTTGGGCAGTTCTTC | CASSMGAVGQFF
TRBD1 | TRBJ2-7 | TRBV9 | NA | TGTGCCAGCAGCCATGGGACAGGGTTAAGCTCCTACGAGCAGTACTTC | CASSHGTGLSSYEQYF
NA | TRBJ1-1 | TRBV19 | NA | TGTGCCAGTTCCCCGACCGGGACATCCGTTGAAGCTTTCTTT | CASSPTGTSVEAFF
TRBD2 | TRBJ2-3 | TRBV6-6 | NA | TGTGCCAGCAGTTACTCGGGCAGCGGGAGTCAAGATACGCAGTATTTT | CASSYSGSGSQDTQYF
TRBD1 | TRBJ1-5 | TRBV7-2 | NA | TGTGCCAGCAGCTTAGCGGGACAGGGGGCAGGTCAGCCCCAGCATTTT | CASSLAGQGAGQPQHF
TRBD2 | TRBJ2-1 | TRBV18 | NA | TGTGCCAGCTCACCCCTAGCGGGGGGGAACAATGAGCAGTTCTTC | CASSPLAGGNNEQFF
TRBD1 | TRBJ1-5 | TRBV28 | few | TGTGCCAGCAGTTTAAATGTGGGACAGGGGGCTGGGCAGCCCCAGCATTTT | CASSLNVGQGAGQPQHF
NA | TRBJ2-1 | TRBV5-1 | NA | TGCGCCAGCCTCCCCGGGCTAGCCCCGGATGAGCAGTTCTTC | CASLPGLAPDEQFF
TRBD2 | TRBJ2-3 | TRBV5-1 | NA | TGCGCCAGCAGCTTGGAGAGACTAGCGGGTAGCACAGATACGCAGTATTTT | CASSLERLAGSTDTQYF
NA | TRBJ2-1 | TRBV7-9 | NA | TGTGCCAGCAGCTTTAGATACGAGCAGTTCTTC | CASSFRYEQFF
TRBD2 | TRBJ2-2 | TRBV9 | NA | TGTGCCAGCAGCCCCGGCGGCGGGAGGTGGGGCGGGGAGCTGTTTTTT | CASSPGGGRWGGELFF
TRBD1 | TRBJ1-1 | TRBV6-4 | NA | TGTGCCAGCAGCGCGACAGGGGAGGCTGAAGCTTTCTTT | CASSATGEAEAFF
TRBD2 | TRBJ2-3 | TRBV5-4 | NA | TGTGCCAGCAGCTTAGGATTCGGGACTAGCGGGGGTGGCACAGATACGCAGTATTTT | CASSLGFGTSGGGTDTQYF
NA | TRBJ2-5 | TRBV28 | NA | TGTGCCAGCTCCCCGAGGGAGACCCAGTACTTC | CASSPRETQYF
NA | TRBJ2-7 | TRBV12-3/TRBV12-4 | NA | TGTGCCAGCACCCTGGTCGGGGAGCAGTACTTC | CASTLVGEQYF
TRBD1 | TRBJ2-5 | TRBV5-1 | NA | TGCGCCAGCAGCTCCCTTGGGCAGGGGGTCCAAGAGACCCAGTACTTC | CASSSLGQGVQETQYF
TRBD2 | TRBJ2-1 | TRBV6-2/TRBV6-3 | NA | TGTGCCAGCAGCTTTGGACTAGCGACCTCTGGCTACAATGAGCAGTTCTTC | CASSFGLATSGYNEQFF
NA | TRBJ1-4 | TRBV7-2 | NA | TGTGCCAGCAGCTCCCCGGGGGGGGTAGAAAAACTGTTTTTT | CASSSPGGVEKLFF
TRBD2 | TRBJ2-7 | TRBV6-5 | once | TGTGCCATCTCGAGGCGCGGGGGGCTCTACGAGCAGTACTTC | CAISRRGGLYEQYF
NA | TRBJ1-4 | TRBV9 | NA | TGTGCCAGCAGCGATGACAGAAAGGGGGAAAAACTGTTTTTT | CASSDDRKGEKLFF
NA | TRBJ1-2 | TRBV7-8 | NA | TGTGCCAGCAGCTCCTGGACAGAGGACTATGGCTACACCTTC | CASSSWTEDYGYTF
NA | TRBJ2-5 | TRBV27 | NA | TGTGCCAGCAGTTTCGAGTACACGCGGGACCAGTACTTC | CASSFEYTRDQYF
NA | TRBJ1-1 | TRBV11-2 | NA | TGTGCCAGCACCCCACAGGGTGAAGCTTTCTTT | CASTPQGEAFF
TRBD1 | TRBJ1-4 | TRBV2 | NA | TGTGCCAGCAGCGTCCAGGGGGGAAGTACTAATGAAAAACTGTTTTTT | CASSVQGGSTNEKLFF
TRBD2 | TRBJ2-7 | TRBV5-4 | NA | TGTGCCAGCAGCTTGGCCGGAGCGCCGGGACTAGCGGGAAGAGTCGAGCAGTACTTC | CASSLAGAPGLAGRVEQYF
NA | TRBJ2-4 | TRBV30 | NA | TGTGCCTGGAGTGTACGGAACATTCAGTACTTC | CAWSVRNIQYF
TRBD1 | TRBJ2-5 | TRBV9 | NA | TGTGCCAGCAGCTCCCGGACAGGGGAAGAGACCCAGTACTTC | CASSSRTGEETQYF
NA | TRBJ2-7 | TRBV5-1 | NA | TGCGCCAGCAGCTTGATGGTCCAGAGCACCAGGTCCTACGAGCAGTACTTC | CASSLMVQSTRSYEQYF
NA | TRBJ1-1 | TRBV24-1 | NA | TGTGCCACCAGTGAGCTCATGCTTACTGGGAGAGCTTTCTTT | CATSELMLTGRAFF
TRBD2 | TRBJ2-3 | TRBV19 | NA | TGTGCCAGTATTGCCGGGACTAGCGAGTTGTATACGCAGTATTTT | CASIAGTSELYTQYF
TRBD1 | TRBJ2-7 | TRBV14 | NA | TGTGCCAGCAGCCATGGACAGGCCCTCTACGAGCAGTACTTC | CASSHGQALYEQYF
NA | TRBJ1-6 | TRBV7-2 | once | TGTGCCAGCAGCTTAGCTGGACAGACTAATTCACCCCTCCACTTT | CASSLAGQTNSPLHF
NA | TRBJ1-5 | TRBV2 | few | TGTGCCAGCAGTTCGAACAGGAATCAGCCCCAGCATTTT | CASSSNRNQPQHF
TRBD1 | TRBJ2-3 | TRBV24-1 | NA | TGTGCCACTGACCCGGGACAGGGCTACACAGATACGCAGTATTTT | CATDPGQGYTDTQYF
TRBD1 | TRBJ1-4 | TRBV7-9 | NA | TGTGCCAGCAGCTTAGGACAGGGAGATGAAAAACTGTTTTTT | CASSLGQGDEKLFF
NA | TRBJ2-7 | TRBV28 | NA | TGTGCCAGCAGTTCCCCTCCGGCGGGACGAGACGAGCAGTACTTC | CASSSPPAGRDEQYF
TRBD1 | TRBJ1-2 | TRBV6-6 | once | TGTGCCAGCAGTCCCGGGGCAGGGGGCGCATTGGACTATGGCTACACCTTC | CASSPGAGGALDYGYTF
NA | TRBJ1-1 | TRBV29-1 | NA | TGCAGCGTTGAAGACCAAACAGCTGAAGCTTTCTTT | CSVEDQTAEAFF
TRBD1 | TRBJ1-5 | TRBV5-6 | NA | TGTGCCAGCAGCTCCGCCGGGACAGGGAGGCAGCCCCAGCATTTT | CASSSAGTGRQPQHF
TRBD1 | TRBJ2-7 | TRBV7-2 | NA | TGTGCCAGCAGCTTCGACAGGGGCCACGAGCAGTACTTC | CASSFDRGHEQYF
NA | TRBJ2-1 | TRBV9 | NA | TGTGCCAGCAGCGTACGAGTTAAGCAGTTCTTC | CASSVRVKQFF
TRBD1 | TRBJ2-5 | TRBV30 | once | TGTGCCTGGGGACAGGGTCCGCAAGAGACCCAGTACTTC | CAWGQGPQETQYF
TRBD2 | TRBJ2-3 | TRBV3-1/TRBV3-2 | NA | TGTGCCAGCAGCCAAGATCGGGATAGCGGGAGGGCCGTAGGAGATACGCAGTATTTT | CASSQDRDSGRAVGDTQYF